This T cell receptor (beta chain) was found in a study of brain T cells in children with intractable seizures (dated by TCRdb to the early 2020s). General notes on the study: A NanoString immunology panel was first used to screen resected brain tissue from roughly 56 pediatric epilepsy surgery cases for immune gene transcripts. Among the roughly twelve selected surgery cases, eight also had pre-surgery blood sequenced, leaving four with brain tissue only.

Results and caveats for the whole study, not just this receptor: Viral specificity was inferred only from CDR3 sequence similarity, and patients' HCMV serostatus was unknown. Because pre- and post-surgery blood were sequenced to different depths, clones absent from the pre-surgery sample may reflect undersampling.

The immunoSEQ assay was applied to genomic DNA to generate the TCR beta chain sequences. On the authors' methods: CDR3 sequences that did not begin with the conserved framework cysteine at position 104 were removed manually. Clonality was calculated as one minus the normalized Shannon's Diversity Index, with values ranging from 0 (maximal diversity) to 1 (oligoclonal). Chi-squared comparison-of-proportions tests assessed whether the same CDR3 differed in frequency between samples, such as brain versus blood. Public clonotypes were identified through searches of immuneACCESS, and similarity to known antiviral clonotypes was evaluated with the VDJdb browser. Held by TCRdb, this immuneACCESS table contains in-frame sequences only and omits some clones. Under half of the omission traces to an unresolved V gene where checked; the cause of the rest is unknown. V and J calls and clone size are those listed in that table; D and trimming were worked out from the DNA. This sample lists roughly 120,000 clones; roughly 92% were detected once. The biggest ten clones account for around 4% of the sample.

In light of the paper, this sample's time point label describes: resected brain tissue, or blood drawn just prior to surgery. The surgery cases that showed the highest brain T cell transcript signatures were chosen for TCR beta chain sequencing of brain tissue, and of blood when it was available. Patients had been treated with at least one anti-epileptic drug before surgery. The TCR-sequenced patients were children whose drug-resistant epilepsy was caused by tuberous sclerosis complex, focal cortical dysplasia, Rasmussen encephalitis or hemimegalencephaly. The blood samples were collected right before the epilepsy surgery. Bulk genomic DNA was isolated from unsorted brain tissue and whole blood using the Monarch genomic DNA purification kit. Points on this clone: It lacks a known antigen. Qualities for individual bases were not recorded, and no much larger clone is one base off.

From cysteine to phenylalanine, the CDR3 is 18 amino acids long. Kept here is only the CDR3 DNA, which spans 54 bases and is read in frame from base 1. This sample comprised peripheral blood, obtained at surgery. Here the chain combines TRBV21-1 and TRBJ2-2; the table calls TRBD1, which could not be checked here. TRBV21-1 is deemed a pseudogene. This TCR came from a boy in the first two years of life with hemimegalencephaly and intractable seizures. CDR3 protein: CASSPVQAGAWNTGELFF. The DNA sequence is TGTGCCAGCAGTCCCGTGCAGGCAGGGGCCTGGAACACCGGGGAGCTGTTTTTT.